This TCR beta chain was obtained from a study of cytotoxic CD8 clonotypes in ibrutinib-treated CLL. At the level of the study: Overall, some 25 responses were partial and 2 complete; following median roughly 68 months, roughly 14 patients stayed remitted and around twelve progressed.

Germline V gives CDR1 SGHDT, CDR2 YYEEEE. The CDR3 contains 12 residues. Trimming pared 5 bases from V and 5 bases from J, leaving 10 bases between. This clone was seen a single time. Method: immunoSEQ multiplex PCR; TCRdb's copy keeps in-frame clones and lacks some. The repertoire has 110,000 to 150,000 clones, around three quarters of them found once; the top ten carry approximately 30%. J is TRBJ1-1 and V is TRBV5-6; D is unresolved. This material consisted of PBMCs, taken after 12 months of ibrutinib treatment. This clonotype was sampled from a human donor with chronic lymphocytic leukemia. For the CDR3, the DNA is TGTGCCAGCAGGGTTCGGGAAACTGAAGCTTTCTTT. Translated, it gives CASRVRETEAFF.